A single T cell receptor beta chain is shown here with its context. The record originates from a study of shared clonotypes between healthy human individuals. CDR1 and CDR2 from the germline V gene are MNHEY and SVGAGI. There are 14 residues in the CDR3. The germline V and J ends were trimmed by 4 bases and 0 bases, with 9 bases remaining between them. Sequencing used immunoSEQ multiplex PCR; TCRdb keeps in-frame clones, though not all of them. This table holds 660,000 or so clones, 90% to 97% found once. Positively selected for CCR7, the CD45RO-negative cells used as naive CD8 cells excluded terminally differentiated effector memory CD45RA+ cells.

This sequence joins TRBV6-5 and TRBJ1-1; D not certain. The clonotype originates from a woman in her 30s in good health. Sequences were obtained from naive CD8+ T cells sorted from blood. CDR3 DNA: TGTGCCAGCAGTTCCCGCAGCTTGAACACTGAAGCTTTCTTT. Amino acid sequence: CASSSRSLNTEAFF.